The 5 T cell receptor beta chains reported below all come from one sample, sequenced in a study of PD-1 blockade in classical Hodgkin lymphoma. Every patient had relapsed following autologous stem cell transplantation, and cohorts differed in brentuximab vedotin exposure. The CD4+ T cells used were purified from thawed PBMCs through magnetic negative selection. The table came from immunoSEQ multiplex PCR; TCRdb's copy has only in-frame clones and leaves some out. Here the sample spans roughly 7,100 clones, 80% being singletons. Specimen: CD4+ T cells from blood, collected at baseline. The source of these receptors is a human donor with classical Hodgkin lymphoma.

The chain is built from TRBV5-4 and TRBJ1-1; D is perhaps TRBD1 (6 bases). Germline CDR1 reads SGHNT; CDR2 reads YYREEE (reference sequence). There are 17 residues in the CDR3. The V end lost 4 bases, the J end lost 5 bases, and 24 bases lay between the germline ends. In DNA, the CDR3 is TGTGCCAGCAGCCAAACAGGGAAAGGGGAACGAGAAACTGAAGCTTTCTTT. Amino acids: CASSQTGKGERETEAFF. The full variable domain, with the rest looked up from reference TRBV5-4 and TRBJ1-1, is ETGVTQSPTHLIKTRGQQVTLRCSSQSGHNTVSWYQQALGQGPQFIFQYYREEENGRGNFPPRFSGLQFPNYSSELNVNALELDDSALYLCASSQTGKGERETEAFFGQGTRLTVV.

This chain joins TRBV27 and TRBJ2-7, with D tentatively TRBD1 (5 bases). CDR1 and CDR2 from the germline V gene are MNHEY and SMNVEV (reference sequence). This CDR3 is built from 15 residues. The V end was cut by 2 bases, the J end by 2 bases, with 13 bases between. The CDR3 coding sequence is TGTGCCAGCAGTTTACGGGCAGGGTTGGCCTACGAGCAGTACGTC. Protein: CASSLRAGLAYEQYV.

The rearrangement links TRBV10-1 to TRBJ2-4; D possibly corresponds to TRBD1 (6 bases). CDR3 length: 12 residues. Germline V lookup: CDR1 WNHNN, CDR2 SYGVQD (reference sequence). Trimming removed 0 bases at V and 9 bases at J, with 6 bases between. DNA for the CDR3: TGCGCCAGCAGTGAGTCCAGGGGCATTCAGTACTTC. Translated: CASSESRGIQYF.

The genes are TRBV7-9 and TRBJ1-1; TRBD1 matches at 11 bases. Germline CDR1 SEHNR, CDR2 FQNEAQ (reference sequence). The CDR3 has 14 residues. J gave up 4 bases and V 6 bases, and 4 bases lay outside the gene matches. The CDR3 spells CASRRTGGLTEAFF. CDR3 nucleotide sequence: TGTGCCAGCAGGAGGACAGGGGGCCTCACTGAAGCTTTCTTT. The variable domain in full, completed from reference TRBV7-9 and TRBJ1-1, reads DTGVSQNPRHKITKRGQNVTFRCDPISEHNRLYWYRQTLGQGPEFLTYFQNEAQLEKSRLLSDRFSAERPKGSFSTLEIQRTEQGDSAMYLCASRRTGGLTEAFFGQGTRLTVV.

The chain is built from TRBV19 and TRBJ2-1; D is possibly TRBD1 (5 bases). CDR1 LNHDA and CDR2 SQIVND come from the germline V gene (reference sequence). This CDR3 has 15 amino acids. Trimming took 0 bases from V and 4 from J, leaving 10 bases between them. The CDR3 protein is CASSIDTDRYNEQFF. The CDR3 DNA reads as TGTGCCAGTAGTATAGACACAGACAGATACAATGAGCAGTTCTTC.